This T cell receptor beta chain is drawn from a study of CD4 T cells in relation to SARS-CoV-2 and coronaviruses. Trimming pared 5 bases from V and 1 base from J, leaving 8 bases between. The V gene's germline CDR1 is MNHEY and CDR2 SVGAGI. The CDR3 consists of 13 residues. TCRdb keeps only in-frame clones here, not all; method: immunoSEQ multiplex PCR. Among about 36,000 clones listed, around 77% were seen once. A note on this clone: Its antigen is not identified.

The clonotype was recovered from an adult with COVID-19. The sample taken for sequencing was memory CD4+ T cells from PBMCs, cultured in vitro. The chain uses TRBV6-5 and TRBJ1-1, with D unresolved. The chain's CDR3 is CASSPVPNTEAFF. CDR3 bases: TGTGCCAGCAGTCCCGTGCCGAACACTGAAGCTTTCTTT.